Below are 17 T cell receptor beta chains sequenced from a single sample in a study of blood T cell repertoires in COVID-19. Using immunoSEQ multiplex PCR, the repertoire was profiled, and TCRdb retains in-frame clones only, with some absent. The profile shows more than 250,000 clones, around 90% of them singletons. Sequenced material: peripheral blood. These receptors all come from a human donor in a cohort sampled during active COVID-19.

This chain joins TRBV9 and TRBJ2-7; TRBD2 is a possible D gene (6 bases). The V end was cut by 4 bases, the J end by 0 bases, with 8 bases between. CDR3 length equals 13 residues. CDR1 is SGDLS, CDR2 YYNGEE, per germline. The chain's CDR3 is CASSPGGSYEQYF. The CDR3 bases are TGTGCCAGCAGCCCCGGGGGCTCCTACGAGCAGTACTTC.

The rearrangement joins TRBV19 to TRBJ1-6; D might be TRBD1 (5 bases). CDR3 length: 14 residues. V lost 1 base, J lost 5 bases, and 6 bases lay in between. Germline CDR1 and CDR2: LNHDA and SQIVND (reference sequence). As DNA, the CDR3 is TGTGCCAGTAGTATAGCACAGGATAATTCACCCCTCCACTTT. Its protein is CASSIAQDNSPLHF.

This clone has only one observation. The genes are TRBV12-3 or TRBV12-4 and TRBJ1-1, with a tentative D call TRBD1 (6 bases). The CDR3 length is 13 residues. Trimming stripped 6 bases from V and 1 base from J, with 9 bases between. In DNA form, the CDR3 reads TGTGCCAGCAGCCTGACAGGGAACACTGAAGCTTTCTTT. It codes for CASSLTGNTEAFF.

The V call is TRBV4-3, the J call TRBJ1-3, with no clear D. This CDR3 has 16 residues. Germline V CDR1 and CDR2: LGHNA, YSLEER. The V end lost 2 bases, the J end lost 0 bases, and 11 bases lay between the germline ends. Here the CDR3 reads CASSQYETFSGNTIYF. DNA of the CDR3: TGCGCCAGCAGCCAATATGAGACTTTCTCTGGAAACACCATATATTTT.

The chain's CDR3 is CAITFDFSEQFF. In nucleotides, the CDR3 is TGTGCCATCACTTTCGATTTTAGTGAGCAGTTCTTC. This sequence joins TRBV10-3 and TRBJ2-1; D ambiguous. The CDR3 length is 12 residues. Germline values: CDR1 ENHRY, CDR2 SYGVKD. The V gene lost 7 bases and the J gene lost 9 bases, with 13 bases spanning the gap.

CDR3 nucleotide sequence: TGTGCCAGCTCACCACCGATAGCCTCCTACGAGCAGTACTTC. This gives the protein CASSPPIASYEQYF. This chain uses TRBV18 with TRBJ2-7, with D hard to call. V lost 0 bases and J 0 bases, leaving 6 bases between the germline ends. The germline V gene has CDR1 KGHSH and CDR2 LQKENI. This CDR3 has 14 residues.

The rearrangement uses TRBV7-6 and TRBJ1-1; 9 bases line up with TRBD1. The CDR3 covers 18 residues. Per the germline V gene, CDR1 is SGHVS and CDR2 is FNYEAQ. V was clipped by 1 base and J by 4 bases; unmatched bases: 13. The CDR3 protein is CASSLGGWTGEKGTEAFF. The CDR3 DNA reads TGTGCCAGCAGCTTAGGGGGTTGGACAGGGGAAAAGGGCACTGAAGCTTTCTTT.

The V and J genes are TRBV19 and TRBJ1-3, with D tentatively TRBD1 (5 bases). Trimming shortened V by 2 bases and J by 0 bases, and 14 bases separated the two germline ends. Germline lookup yields CDR1 LNHDA and CDR2 SQIVND (reference sequence). The CDR3 is made up of 17 amino acids. Here the CDR3 DNA reads TGTGCCAGTAGTATAATGGGGCAGGCACTCTCTGGAAACACCATATATTTT. Translation: CASSIMGQALSGNTIYF.

This chain joins TRBV2 and TRBJ1-1, with 9 bases fitting TRBD1. This CDR3 has 16 amino acids. V lost 7 bases, J lost 3 bases, and 12 bases stayed unmatched. Germline values: CDR1 SNHLY, CDR2 FYNNEI. CDR3 nucleotide sequence: TGTGCCAGCAACACAGGGGGCATTAATGAGGACACTGAAGCTTTCTTT. It is translated as CASNTGGINEDTEAFF.

V and J are TRBV2 and TRBJ1-5; tentative D call: TRBD1 (6 bases). The length of the CDR3 is 14 residues. From germline, CDR1 is SNHLY and CDR2 FYNNEI. V was shortened by 4 bases and J by 6 bases, with 13 bases between the two germline ends. The CDR3 spells CASSVDRSSQPQHF. As DNA, the CDR3 is TGTGCCAGCAGTGTGGACAGATCCAGTCAGCCCCAGCATTTT.

This chain uses TRBV19 with TRBJ1-2, with 7 bases matching TRBD1. CDR1 is LNHDA, CDR2 SQIVND, per germline (reference sequence). The CDR3 covers 16 residues. V gave up 11 bases and J gave up 2 bases; unmatched junction bases: 17. The CDR3 coding sequence is TGTGCCTCGACGACAGGGCCCGCCGCTTCGAACTATGGCTACACCTTC. Its protein is CASTTGPAASNYGYTF.

Remarks on this clone: Within the sample, other DNA sequences also encode this same CDR3. The V and J genes are TRBV9 and TRBJ2-7; 11 bases are a match to TRBD2. Germline trimming cut 5 bases from V and 4 bases from J; bases unmatched to any gene: 5. The CDR3 totals 14 residues. Germline lookup yields CDR1 SGDLS and CDR2 YYNGEE. The CDR3 is CASSSGRAGYEQYF. CDR3 in DNA: TGTGCCAGCAGTAGCGGGAGGGCCGGGTACGAGCAGTACTTC.

The chain employs TRBV12-3 or TRBV12-4 and TRBJ2-7, with a weak D call TRBD1 (6 bases). Trimming left V 4 bases short and J 3 bases short, with 10 bases between. The CDR3 is made up of 13 amino acids. CDR3 bases: TGTGCCAGCAGTTCATTACAGGGCTACGAGCAGTACTTC. Protein: CASSSLQGYEQYF.

The chain couples TRBV4-3 to TRBJ1-5; perhaps TRBD1 as D (6 bases). Between the trimmed V and J ends, which lost 3 bases and 4 bases, there was a span of 13 bases. This CDR3 is built from 15 residues. The germline gives CDR1 LGHNA, CDR2 YSLEER. The CDR3 reads CASSHPGRGNQPQHF. Written as DNA, the CDR3 is TGCGCCAGCAGCCACCCGGGAAGGGGGAATCAGCCCCAGCATTTT.

CDR3: CASSIGAGVPEAFF. As DNA, the CDR3 is TGTGCCAGTAGTATAGGGGCGGGAGTCCCTGAAGCTTTCTTT. V and J are TRBV19 and TRBJ1-1; no clear D. Germline assignment: CDR1 LNHDA and CDR2 SQIVND (reference sequence). The CDR3 runs 14 residues. V lost 1 base and J lost 6, with 12 bases in between.

This chain connects TRBV3-1 (or the pseudogene TRBV3-2) to TRBJ2-3; D is ambiguous. With 4 bases removed from V and 6 bases from J, the gap between germline ends came to 14 bases. The CDR3 loop spans 14 amino acids. Germline loops: CDR1 LGHDT, CDR2 YNNKEL (reference sequence). The CDR3 sequence is CASSPPGRRDTQYF. For the CDR3, the DNA is TGTGCCAGCAGCCCCCCTGGTCGTCGGGATACGCAGTATTTT.

This clone was found a few times. J is TRBJ2-7 and V is TRBV3-1 (or the pseudogene TRBV3-2), with 8 bases identical to TRBD1. The J segment lost 2 bases and the V segment lost 1 base, leaving 4 bases of the junction unmatched. The germline V gene encodes CDR1 LGHDT and CDR2 YNNKEL (reference sequence). The CDR3 consists of 15 residues. CDR3: CASSQALDRAYEQYF. CDR3 DNA: TGTGCCAGCAGCCAAGCCCTGGACAGGGCCTACGAGCAGTACTTC.